A single sample is the source of the 4 T cell receptor beta chains below, sequenced in a study of shared clonotypes between healthy human individuals. Here immunoSEQ multiplex PCR was the method, and the copy in TCRdb shows in-frame clones only, minus some. In the table there are hundreds of thousands of clones, approximately 75% of which are singletons. Material for sequencing was memory CD4+ T cells sorted from blood. Indicated subset: CD45RA-negative fraction. The receptors were sampled from a woman aged 25-40 years in good health.

The chain carries TRBV27 and TRBJ2-2, with 11 bases aligning to TRBD2. The CDR3 loop spans 16 amino acids. Germline CDR1 reads MNHEY; CDR2 reads SMNVEV (reference sequence). Losses at the gene ends were 6 bases for V and 7 bases for J; bases not matched to a gene: 10. For the CDR3, the DNA is TGTGCCAGCAGCCCACTAGCGGGAGAAAATTACGGGGAGCTGTTTTTT. Translated: CASSPLAGENYGELFF.

The V call is TRBV7-2, the J call TRBJ1-2, with a possible D match to TRBD1 (5 bases). The CDR3 covers 16 residues. V was shortened by 5 bases and J by 8 bases, with 24 bases between the two germline ends. CDR1 is SGHTA and CDR2 is FQGNSA in the germline V gene. This CDR3 reads CASSPRAPRVEAGYTF. The CDR3, as DNA: TGTGCCAGCAGCCCCCGGGCGCCCAGGGTGGAGGCGGGCTACACCTTC.

This sequence joins TRBV5-6 and TRBJ2-1; 9 nucleotides align to TRBD2. The CDR3 is 16 amino acids. The trim removed 2 bases at V and 1 base at J, leaving 4 bases unmatched. From germline, CDR1 is SGHDT and CDR2 YYEEEE. In DNA, the CDR3 is TGTGCCAGCAGCTTTCTCAGCGGGGGGTCCTACAATGAGCAGTTCTTC. It codes for CASSFLSGGSYNEQFF.

This sequence joins TRBV7-9 and TRBJ2-3; TRBD1 is a possible D gene (6 bases). Germline lookup yields CDR1 SEHNR and CDR2 FQNEAQ (reference sequence). Trimming removed 0 bases at V and 2 bases at J, with 18 bases between. There are 18 residues in the CDR3. CDR3 sequence (DNA): TGTGCCAGCAGCTTAGCCAGGGGTCCCTTGGAATACACAGATACGCAGTATTTT. Protein product: CASSLARGPLEYTDTQYF.